This TCR beta chain was identified during a study of beta chain features in type 1 diabetes. cDNA synthesis used the whole RNA isolate, giving expressed TCRB sequences. This table comes from immunoSEQ multiplex PCR, and its TCRdb copy is limited to in-frame clones, with some not included. The sample has some 150,000 clones, around 10% seen once. For this clone: Its cognate antigen is unknown.

Study results and limitations: Researchers report that Type 1 diabetes patients had moderately but significantly shorter TCRB CDR3s across all four CD4+ subsets. Any HLA type influence on TCRB rearrangement was left unresolved here. Whatever favoring of shorter templates PCR might show would apply equally to patients and controls.

Sequenced input: central memory CD4+ T cells from blood. This clonotype was sampled from a man aged 18 to 30 in good health.

The CDR3 DNA sequence: TGTGCCAGTCCGGACCGTTGGGCCTACGAGCAGTACTTC. This gives the protein CASPDRWAYEQYF. This chain connects TRBV19 to TRBJ2-7, with D unresolved. The CDR3 covers 13 residues. Trimming shortened V by 8 bases and J by 2 bases, and 13 bases separated the two germline ends. The V gene's germline CDR1 is LNHDA and CDR2 SQIVND (reference sequence). Variable domain in full (rest from reference TRBV19 and TRBJ2-7): DGGITQSPKYLFRKEGQNVTLSCEQNLNHDAMYWYRQDPGQGLRLIYYSQIVNDFQKGDIAEGYSVSREKKESFPLTVTSAQKNPTAFYLCASPDRWAYEQYFGPGTRLTVT.